These 16 T cell receptor beta chains were sequenced from one sample in a study of identical twins. TCRdb reprocessed the 5' RACE reads with MiXCR, giving one entry per CDR3 protein. The table lists about 530,000 distinct CDR3 sequences, around 22% of them singletons. These data are also associated with another study on yellow fever vaccine responses in identical twins.

The sample was CD4+ T cells sorted from blood. The receptors shown here come from a woman under 30 in good health.

The V gene is TRBV13, the J gene TRBJ2-3; D remains ambiguous. The CDR3 has 14 residues. CDR1 PRHDT and CDR2 FYEKMQ come from the germline V gene (reference sequence). V shed 6 bases and J shed 6 bases, with 16 bases lying between them. Written as DNA, the CDR3 is TGTGCCAGCAGTTTAAAGGCGCCTGGCGATACGCAGTATTTT. Translated: CASSLKAPGDTQYF.

The V and J genes are TRBV20-1 and TRBJ2-7; 9 nucleotides agree with TRBD1. With V trimmed by 5 bases and J by 8 bases, 16 bases remained unmatched. Germline-derived CDR1 and CDR2 are DFQATT and SNEGSKA (reference sequence). The CDR3 runs to 15 residues. DNA of the CDR3: TGCAGTGCTTCAGCCCCACAGGGGGCAGGTAGCAAGCAGTACGTC. This translates into CSASAPQGAGSKQYV.

The V gene is TRBV20-1, the J gene TRBJ2-5; 10 bases align to TRBD2. Germline CDR1 and CDR2: DFQATT and SNEGSKA (reference sequence). V lost 3 bases, J lost 1 base, and 5 bases stayed unmatched. CDR3 length: 15 amino acids. The CDR3 DNA sequence: TGCAGTGCTAGTTTTAGCGGGGGGTCCCAAGAGACCCAGTACTTC. Translated: CSASFSGGSQETQYF.

The chain carries TRBV5-8 and TRBJ2-5, with 9 bases lining up with TRBD2. The CDR3 length is 17 residues. Germline V gene data show CDR1 as SGHTS and CDR2 as YDEGEE. The ends lost 2 bases at V and 0 bases at J; junction bases unmatched: 8. The CDR3 region has the DNA TGTGCCAGCAGCTTCGCCGGGACTAGCCGGTACCAAGAGACCCAGTACTTC. This translates into CASSFAGTSRYQETQYF.

The chain has TRBV29-1 and TRBJ2-1, with TRBD2 matching 12 bases. V lost 3 bases and J lost 10; bases outside the gene matches: 7. The CDR3 contains 14 residues. Per germline, CDR1 SQVTM and CDR2 ANQGSEA. This chain's CDR3 is CSVDLAGGPGEQFF. The CDR3 region has the DNA TGCAGCGTTGATCTAGCGGGAGGGCCAGGCGAGCAGTTCTTC.

This clonotype occurred a few times. This chain joins TRBV15 and TRBJ2-1; D might be TRBD1 or TRBD2, each matching 5 bases. Trimming removed 1 base at V and 0 bases at J, with 7 bases between. This CDR3 comprises 15 residues. Germline V gene data show CDR1 as LNHNV and CDR2 as YYDKDF (reference sequence). CDR3 sequence: CATSRAGGSYNEQFF. The CDR3 nucleotides are TGTGCCACCAGCAGAGCTGGGGGCTCCTACAATGAGCAGTTCTTC.

The rearrangement links TRBV20-1 to TRBJ2-6; no definite D call. CDR1 and CDR2 (germline): DFQATT, SNEGSKA (reference sequence). This CDR3 region has 12 residues. The ends were cut back, 5 bases at V and 0 bases at J, with 2 bases in the middle. The CDR3 DNA sequence: TGCAGTGCTGGCTCTGGGGCCAACGTCCTGACTTTC. It yields the protein CSAGSGANVLTF.

This clonotype came up a few times. The chain has TRBV27 and TRBJ1-1; D is ambiguous. Germline CDR1 is MNHEY and CDR2 is SMNVEV (reference sequence). This CDR3 has 13 residues. Trimming pared 6 bases from V and 0 bases from J, leaving 8 bases between. The CDR3 reads CASRGRVNTEAFF. Here the CDR3 DNA reads TGTGCCAGCAGAGGACGGGTGAACACTGAAGCTTTCTTT.

The rearrangement uses TRBV28 and TRBJ2-7, with D possibly being TRBD1 or TRBD2 (5 bases each). This CDR3 spans 13 amino acids. Germline V lookup: CDR1 MDHEN, CDR2 SYDVKM. V was clipped by 5 bases and J by 6 bases, with 14 bases between them. The CDR3 DNA sequence: TGTGCCAGCAGTCTATTGGCAGGGAGCGAGCAGTACTTC. Its protein product is CASSLLAGSEQYF.

The chain couples TRBV5-1 to TRBJ1-4; D is possibly TRBD1 (6 bases). The CDR3 is 13 amino acids. Per germline, CDR1 SGHRS and CDR2 YFSETQ. Trimming stripped 2 bases from V and 5 bases from J, with 7 bases between. The CDR3 DNA follows: TGCGCCAGCAGCTTTGGACAGAATGAAAAACTGTTTTTT. Amino acids: CASSFGQNEKLFF. Filled out from reference TRBV5-1 and TRBJ1-4, the complete variable domain reads KAGVTQTPRYLIKTRGQQVTLSCSPISGHRSVSWYQQTPGQGLQFLFEYFSETQRNKGNFPGRFSGRQFSNSRSEMNVSTLELGDSALYLCASSFGQNEKLFFGSGTQLSVL.

The chain has TRBV18 and TRBJ1-2; 9 bases fit TRBD1. Trimming took 5 bases from V and 5 from J; bases not matched to a gene: 6. The CDR3 is 14 residues long. From germline, CDR1 is KGHSH and CDR2 LQKENI. The CDR3 reads CASSLDRGGYGYTF. As DNA, the CDR3 is TGTGCCAGCTCATTGGACAGGGGAGGTTATGGCTACACCTTC.

As to this clonotype: One end of the junction does not line up with germline, which may come from a read error. V usage is TRBV20-1 and J usage is TRBJ2-1; 8 bases align to TRBD2. CDR3 length: 15 amino acids. Germline CDR1 DFQATT, CDR2 SNEGSKA (reference sequence). The chain's CDR3 is CCAHAGLGTYNEQFF. CDR3 nucleotide sequence: TGCTGTGCGCACGCGGGACTAGGCACCTACAATGAGCAGTTCTTC.

The chain links TRBV4-2 to TRBJ2-3, with 10 bases identical to TRBD2. There are 18 residues in the CDR3. The trim removed 0 bases at V and 2 bases at J, leaving 8 bases unmatched. Germline V lookup: CDR1 LGHNA, CDR2 YNFKEQ. CDR3 amino acids: CASSQDGLLAGPTDTQYF. The DNA of the CDR3 is TGTGCCAGCAGCCAAGATGGCTTACTAGCGGGACCCACAGATACGCAGTATTTT.

This clonotype appeared a few times. The gene calls are TRBV18 and TRBJ1-2; D may be TRBD1 (5 bases). The V and J ends lost 6 bases and 6 bases respectively, with 17 bases between them. CDR1 is KGHSH and CDR2 is LQKENI in the germline V gene. CDR3 length equals 14 residues. CDR3 DNA: TGTGCCAGCTCTCAAACCCTACAGGAAAATGGCTACACCTTC. It specifies CASSQTLQENGYTF.

The J gene is TRBJ2-3, the V gene TRBV3-1; D is perhaps TRBD2 (6 bases). Trimming left V 1 base short and J 6 bases short, with 17 bases between. CDR1 is LGHDT, CDR2 YNNKEL, per germline (reference sequence). The CDR3 loop spans 16 amino acids. The CDR3 spells CASSQVIGTSGDTQYF. The CDR3 DNA is TGTGCCAGCAGCCAAGTTATTGGGACTTCGGGGGATACGCAGTATTTT.

V is TRBV5-1 and J is TRBJ1-1; 8 nucleotides agree with TRBD1. The CDR3 has 13 amino acids. Unmatched junction bases numbered 4, after V lost 4 bases and J lost 5 bases. The germline gives CDR1 SGHRS, CDR2 YFSETQ. In nucleotides, the CDR3 is TGCGCCAGCAGCGGGAGGACAGGGACTGAAGCTTTCTTT. Its translation is CASSGRTGTEAFF. Supplemented by reference TRBV5-1 and TRBJ1-1, the full variable domain reads KAGVTQTPRYLIKTRGQQVTLSCSPISGHRSVSWYQQTPGQGLQFLFEYFSETQRNKGNFPGRFSGRQFSNSRSEMNVSTLELGDSALYLCASSGRTGTEAFFGQGTRLTVV.